This T cell receptor (beta chain) was recorded in a study of PD-1 blockade in classical Hodgkin lymphoma. In the study overall: Patients got intravenous nivolumab 3 mg/kg every 2 weeks.

As concerns this clone: No antigen is known for it.

The CDR3 runs 14 residues. Germline V gives CDR1 LGHNA, CDR2 YNFKEQ. V lost 1 base to trimming and J lost 3 bases; unmatched junction nucleotides: 3. Findings and limits, study-wide: Whatever underlies the repertoire differences (possibly disease activity or prior therapy) remains undefined.

Brentuximab vedotin exposure varied, and every patient relapsed after autologous stem cell transplantation. Profiling relied on immunoSEQ multiplex PCR, and the TCRdb table lists in-frame clones only, not all of them. The sample has just over 35,000 clones; approximately 69% are singletons. The material sequenced was peripheral blood mononuclear cells (PBMCs), taken before the second cycle of nivolumab. This rearrangement joins TRBV4-2 to TRBJ2-7; 7 nucleotides agree with TRBD1. The clonotype comes from a human donor with classical Hodgkin lymphoma. The CDR3 loop reads CASSQGGQIYEQYF. The CDR3 DNA reads TGTGCCAGCAGCCAAGGGGGACAGATCTACGAGCAGTACTTC.